This passage covers 21 T cell receptor beta chains from one sample sequenced in a study of blood T cell repertoires in COVID-19. Using immunoSEQ multiplex PCR, the repertoire was profiled, and TCRdb retains in-frame clones only, with some absent. The table lists 25,000 to 35,000 clones, 85% of them singletons. Sequencing was carried out using peripheral blood. The receptor source for this set is a man of 80 years or more with active COVID-19.

This clone showed up just once. This rearrangement joins TRBV7-9 to TRBJ1-4; D gene uncertain. Trimming took 6 bases from V and 0 from J, leaving 8 bases between them. CDR3 size: 14 residues. CDR1 SEHNR and CDR2 FQNEAQ come from the germline V gene (reference sequence). The CDR3 DNA follows: TGTGCCAGCAGTTTTAGAGCAACTAATGAAAAACTGTTTTTT. Its protein is CASSFRATNEKLFF.

This clone is a singleton in its sample. This chain uses TRBV5-6 with TRBJ2-7; TRBD1 agrees at 7 bases. V was pared by 5 bases and J by 1 base, with 6 bases of the junction left unmatched. Germline V gene sequence: CDR1 SGHDT, CDR2 YYEEEE. This CDR3 comprises 14 residues. The DNA of the CDR3 is TGTGCCAGCAGATCCACGGGACAGTCCTACGAGCAGTACTTC. This codes for CASRSTGQSYEQYF. Full variable domain (missing parts from reference TRBV5-6 and TRBJ2-7): DAGVTQSPTHLIKTRGQQVTLRCSPKSGHDTVSWYQQALGQGPQFIFQYYEEEERQRGNFPDRFSGHQFPNYSSELNVNALLLGDSALYLCASRSTGQSYEQYFGPGTRLTVT.

CDR3 nucleotide sequence: TGTGCCAGCAGCGAAACTCTAGCGGGGGGGGTCTACGAGCAGTACTTC. This codes for CASSETLAGGVYEQYF. The genes are TRBV11-2 and TRBJ2-7; TRBD2 matches at 12 bases. Germline V CDR1 and CDR2: SGHAT, FQNNGV. Unmatched junction bases numbered 8, after V lost 5 bases and J lost 3 bases. This CDR3 comprises 16 residues.

The genes are TRBV5-4 and TRBJ2-1; 10 nucleotides agree with TRBD2. V shed 4 bases, J shed 1 base, and the junction held 5 bases outside the gene matches. This CDR3 is built from 16 residues. Germline assignment: CDR1 SGHNT and CDR2 YYREEE (reference sequence). Here the CDR3 DNA reads TGTGCCAGCAGCCCTAGCGGGGGCGGTTCCTACAATGAGCAGTTCTTC. Residues: CASSPSGGGSYNEQFF.

This clone was counted between two and nine times. The rearrangement joins TRBV27 to TRBJ2-7; 8 bases match TRBD2. V gave up 0 bases and J gave up 2 bases; unmatched junction bases: 9. This CDR3 is 17 amino acids long. The germline CDR1 and CDR2 sequences are MNHEY and SMNVEV (reference sequence). CDR3 region: CASSLSYSRGVTYEQYF. The CDR3 DNA reads as TGTGCCAGCAGTTTATCCTATTCGCGGGGGGTTACCTACGAGCAGTACTTC.

J is TRBJ1-4 and V is TRBV5-5; possibly TRBD1 for D (6 bases). The V end lost 3 bases, the J end lost 8 bases, and 14 bases lay between the germline ends. This CDR3 is 14 amino acids long. The germline V gene has CDR1 SGHKS and CDR2 YYEKEE (reference sequence). CDR3 in DNA: TGTGCCAGCAGCTCCGGGACAAGGCCCGAAAAACTGTTTTTT. Its protein product is CASSSGTRPEKLFF.

This chain connects TRBV30 to TRBJ2-6; tentatively, D is TRBD1 (6 bases). Trimming removed 5 bases from V and 0 bases from J, with 8 bases in between. CDR1 GTSNPN and CDR2 SVGIG come from the germline V gene (reference sequence). The CDR3 has 14 residues. For the CDR3, the DNA is TGTGCCTGGGGACAGCGCTCTGGGGCCAACGTCCTGACTTTC. Its protein is CAWGQRSGANVLTF.

This chain joins TRBV20-1 and TRBJ2-5, with D unresolved. CDR1 and CDR2 (germline): DFQATT, SNEGSKA (reference sequence). Trimming shortened V by 3 bases and J by 5 bases, and 13 bases separated the two germline ends. This CDR3 spans 13 amino acids. Here the CDR3 reads CSASFQDRETQYF. In DNA, the CDR3 is TGCAGTGCTAGTTTCCAGGATAGGGAGACCCAGTACTTC.

The chain recombines TRBV28 with TRBJ1-4; 7 positions agree with TRBD1. V gave up 5 bases and J gave up 5 bases; unmatched junction bases: 8. Germline CDR1 MDHEN, CDR2 SYDVKM. CDR3 length: 15 residues. This chain's CDR3 is CASSLQGPINEKLFF. The DNA of the CDR3 is TGTGCCAGCAGTCTACAGGGGCCGATCAATGAAAAACTGTTTTTT. Looking up the rest from reference TRBV28 and TRBJ1-4 gives the full variable domain: DVKVTQSSRYLVKRTGEKVFLECVQDMDHENMFWYRQDPGLGLRLIYFSYDVKMKEKGDIPEGYSVSREKKERFSLILESASTNQTSMYLCASSLQGPINEKLFFGSGTQLSVL.

The chain recombines TRBV10-3 with TRBJ1-1; 7 bases agree with TRBD1. With 5 bases clipped from V and 1 base from J, the junction kept 10 bases outside the gene matches. The CDR3 spans 16 residues. Per the germline V gene, CDR1 is ENHRY and CDR2 is SYGVKD. The CDR3 DNA follows: TGTGCCATCAGTCGGAGCCCAACAGGGGAGAACACTGAAGCTTTCTTT. It encodes CAISRSPTGENTEAFF.

The chain combines TRBV5-1 with TRBJ1-2, with 7 bases aligning to TRBD1. Germline V gene sequence: CDR1 SGHRS, CDR2 YFSETQ. Trimming removed 3 bases from V and 4 bases from J; junction bases left unmatched: 9. This CDR3 spans 15 amino acids. The CDR3 DNA sequence: TGCGCCAGCAGCTCGACAGACAGGGAGATCTATGGCTACACCTTC. Residues: CASSSTDREIYGYTF.

The chain combines TRBV4-3 with TRBJ1-2; tentatively, D is TRBD1 (6 bases). V lost 0 bases and J 8 bases, leaving 16 bases between the germline ends. This CDR3 region has 15 residues. Germline CDR1 LGHNA, CDR2 YSLEER. The CDR3, as DNA: TGCGCCAGCAGCCAAGATCTCGGACGGGGGGCGGGCTACACCTTC. This encodes CASSQDLGRGAGYTF.

The gene calls are TRBV18 and TRBJ1-2; D might be TRBD1 (6 bases). In germline, CDR1 is KGHSH, CDR2 LQKENI. The CDR3 contains 13 residues. Trimming stripped 3 bases from V and 3 bases from J, with 8 bases between. The CDR3 DNA follows: TGTGCCAGCTCACCCCAGGGGTACTATGGCTACACCTTC. Residues: CASSPQGYYGYTF.

This clone was seen more than once but under ten times. The chain has TRBV6-5 and TRBJ1-1, with D perhaps matching TRBD1 (5 bases). V lost 5 bases, J lost 6 bases, and 13 bases lay in between. The CDR3 runs 13 residues. The V gene's germline CDR1 is MNHEY and CDR2 SVGAGI. Here the CDR3 reads CASSMGGRSEAFF. CDR3 DNA: TGTGCCAGCAGTATGGGGGGGAGGTCTGAAGCTTTCTTT.

This rearrangement joins TRBV5-4 to TRBJ2-1; 8 bases are a match to TRBD2. Germline CDR1 reads SGHNT; CDR2 reads YYREEE (reference sequence). V trimming: 2 bases; J trimming: 10 bases; junction bases outside the gene matches: 11. This CDR3 spans 15 amino acids. CDR3 protein: CASSFPLAGPREQFF. In nucleotides, the CDR3 is TGTGCCAGCAGCTTTCCCCTAGCGGGCCCTCGGGAGCAGTTCTTC.

This chain uses TRBV27 with TRBJ2-1; D unclear. With 3 bases removed from V and 14 bases from J, the gap between germline ends came to 17 bases. The germline gives CDR1 MNHEY, CDR2 SMNVEV (reference sequence). The CDR3 consists of 13 residues. CDR3 sequence reads: CASSLISRESEFF. CDR3 in DNA: TGTGCCAGCAGTTTGATCTCACGTGAGTCCGAGTTCTTC.

This chain connects TRBV30 to TRBJ1-2; D gene ambiguous. V was shortened by 1 base and J by 3 bases, with 9 bases between the two germline ends. This CDR3 has 13 amino acids. Germline V CDR1 and CDR2: GTSNPN, SVGIG (reference sequence). The CDR3 loop reads CAWSERGYYGYTF. The CDR3 DNA is TGTGCCTGGAGTGAGCGGGGTTACTATGGCTACACCTTC. The full variable domain, in which reference TRBV30 and TRBJ1-2 provide the parts outside the CDR3, is SQTIHQWPATLVQPVGSPLSLECTVEGTSNPNLYWYRQAAGRGLQLLFYSVGIGQISSEVPQNLSASRPQDRQFILSSKKLLLSDSGFYLCAWSERGYYGYTFGSGTRLTVV.

The chain couples TRBV2 to TRBJ2-7; possibly TRBD2 for D (5 bases). V dropped 1 base and J dropped 7 bases, with 14 bases sitting between them. Germline values: CDR1 SNHLY, CDR2 FYNNEI. CDR3 length equals 14 residues. This CDR3 is CASSEGTGSGEQYF. As DNA, the CDR3 is TGTGCCAGCAGTGAAGGGACTGGCTCGGGGGAGCAGTACTTC.

This rearrangement joins TRBV7-2 to TRBJ2-2; 9 bases fit TRBD1. The CDR3 is 17 amino acids. V was pared by 5 bases and J by 5 bases, with 12 bases of the junction left unmatched. The germline gives CDR1 SGHTA, CDR2 FQGNSA. The CDR3 loop reads CASSQRPYRGLTGELFF. CDR3 DNA: TGTGCCAGCAGCCAAAGACCGTACAGGGGGCTGACCGGGGAGCTGTTTTTT.

V gene TRBV2 combines with J gene TRBJ2-3, with 8 bases that match TRBD2. The CDR3 is made up of 16 amino acids. Trimming cost V 3 bases and J 5 bases; bases outside gene matches: 10. Germline CDR1 reads SNHLY; CDR2 reads FYNNEI. As DNA, the CDR3 is TGTGCCAGCAGTGACGGAGCGGGGGTCGGAGGAGATACGCAGTATTTT. This encodes CASSDGAGVGGDTQYF.

The V and J genes are TRBV5-5 and TRBJ1-6, with D tentatively TRBD1 (6 bases). Germline V gives CDR1 SGHKS, CDR2 YYEKEE (reference sequence). There are 16 residues in the CDR3. V was cut by 0 bases and J by 10 bases, with 17 bases left in between. The CDR3 is CASSLAGGRGVSPLHF. The DNA of the CDR3 is TGTGCCAGCAGCTTGGCCGGGGGGCGCGGGGTGTCACCCCTCCACTTT.